The T cell receptor beta chain under discussion was sequenced for a study of blood T cell repertoires in COVID-19 (dated by TCRdb to 2019 to 2021). General notes on the study: Samples from collaborators originated in the United States, Italy and Spain and spanned both the acute and convalescent phases of COVID-19. The material from the prospective study consisted of cDNA or gDNA derived from T cells, B-cell-depleted T cells, or PBMCs. The dataset comprised deeply sampled blood TCRbeta repertoires from subjects exposed to, actively infected with, or recovered from COVID-19. A freely available public database, intended as a resource for researchers studying the immune response to SARS-CoV-2, is where the repertoires were released. Samples were obtained from the ongoing ImmuneRACE study (first 160 participants) and from 1,254 subjects provided by 6 global collaborators. Nearly every sample came with metadata listing a de-identified subject ID, COVID-19 status, age in years and sex. Where HLA class I and class II types were available, the types were taken from metadata supplied by the sample provider, not from assay-based typing.

Whole blood was collected in K2EDTA tubes by collaborating institutions according to the institutions' own protocols. For TCRbeta analysis, collaborators shipped samples as frozen whole blood, isolated PBMCs, or DNA extracted from either of those sample types. CDR1 and CDR2 were assigned from the germline V gene as SGDLS and YYNGEE. V ends up 3 bases short and J 6 bases short, with an unmatched junction base count of 10. The CDR3 has 16 amino acids, counting the end cysteine and phenylalanine. Only the CDR3 part of the read is kept: 48 bases, read in frame from the first base. With respect to this clone: It has no known antigen specificity. No qualities accompany the bases; no much larger clone lies one base away.

On the study overall, not on this receptor specifically: The quantity of clinical and demographic metadata differed by source and by participant and was supplied without curation.

The immunoSEQ Assay, a bias-controlled multiplex PCR, was used to amplify TCRbeta CDR3 regions from genomic DNA. The authors' analysis ran thus. Within the assay, amplification of reference gene primers was used to estimate how many nucleated cells each sample contained. To quantify the absolute abundance of each unique TCRbeta CDR3 rearrangement, sequence reads were collapsed and filtered. For each sample, productive Simpson clonality was calculated as the square root of Simpson's diversity index over productive rearrangements. The table was pulled from immuneACCESS by TCRdb, which kept in-frame rearrangements only. Such tables lose some clones; where checked, under half of the loss comes from unresolved V genes, and the rest has no known cause. V, J and clone size are taken as reported in that table, and D and trimming were inferred from the DNA itself. The sample yields 90,000 to 150,000 clones; 75% to 90% were counted once. The biggest ten clones account for under 35% of the sample.

Sequencing was carried out using peripheral blood. In this chain, TRBV9 is recombined with TRBJ2-3; TRBD2 agrees with 10 junctional bases. The source of this sequence is a man aged 65 to 85 with active or convalescent COVID-19. The CDR3 loop reads CASSALGLARGDTQYF. The DNA reads as follows: TGTGCCAGCAGCGCCCTGGGACTAGCGAGGGGGGATACGCAGTATTTT.